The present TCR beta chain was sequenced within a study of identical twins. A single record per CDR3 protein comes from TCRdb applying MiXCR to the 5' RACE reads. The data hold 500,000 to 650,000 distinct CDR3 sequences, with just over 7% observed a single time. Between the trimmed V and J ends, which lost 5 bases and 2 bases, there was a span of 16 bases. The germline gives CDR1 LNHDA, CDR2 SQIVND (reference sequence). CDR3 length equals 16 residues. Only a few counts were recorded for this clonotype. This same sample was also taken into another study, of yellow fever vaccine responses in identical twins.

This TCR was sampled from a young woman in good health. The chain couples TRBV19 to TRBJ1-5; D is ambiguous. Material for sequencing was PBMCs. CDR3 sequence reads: CASSLRAIWGNQPQHF. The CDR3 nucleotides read TGTGCCAGTAGTCTCCGGGCCATTTGGGGCAATCAGCCCCAGCATTTT.